This TCR beta chain was identified in a study of radiotherapy plus CTLA-4 blockade in lung cancer. Clones were sequenced by immunoSEQ multiplex PCR, and TCRdb holds only the in-frame ones, with some missing. The table lists about 49,000 clones, roughly 88% of them singletons, with 7.8% in the top ten. The sequence came from a human donor with non-small cell lung cancer whose response to radiotherapy plus ipilimumab could not be evaluated. The sample in question was peripheral blood, obtained from a patient treated with radiotherapy plus ipilimumab.

In DNA, the CDR3 is TGCGCCAGCAGCCGAGTCCCAGGGACAGGGACGGTGCTGACGGAACTGTTTTTT. Translation: CASSRVPGTGTVLTELFF. The chain is built from TRBV5-1 and TRBJ1-4; 9 bases fit TRBD1. The CDR3 sequence is 18 residues long. The ends lost 4 bases at V and 12 bases at J; junction bases unmatched: 22. From germline, CDR1 is SGHRS and CDR2 YFSETQ.